This T cell receptor beta chain stems from a study of blood T cell repertoires in COVID-19. About the research overall: The samples span acute and convalescent COVID-19 from the United States, Italy and Spain. The analysed material was cDNA or gDNA that came from T cells, B-cell-depleted T cells, or PBMCs.

This CDR3 is 18 amino acids long. The germline gives CDR1 SGHKS, CDR2 YYEKEE (reference sequence). Trimming stripped 0 bases from V and 4 bases from J, with 20 bases between. Here immunoSEQ multiplex PCR was the method, and the copy in TCRdb shows in-frame clones only, minus some. Of some 300,000 clones detected, about nine tenths appear once; the ten largest clones hold over 5%. A single count supports this clone. V is TRBV5-5 and J is TRBJ2-4, with D possibly being TRBD1 (7 bases). This clonotype was obtained from a woman between 45 and 60 years old with COVID-19, enrolled during active disease. The specimen was peripheral blood. CDR3 protein: CASSLAGGGGASKNIQYF. The CDR3 nucleotides read TGTGCCAGCAGCTTGGCCGGCGGAGGGGGCGCATCTAAAAACATTCAGTACTTC.